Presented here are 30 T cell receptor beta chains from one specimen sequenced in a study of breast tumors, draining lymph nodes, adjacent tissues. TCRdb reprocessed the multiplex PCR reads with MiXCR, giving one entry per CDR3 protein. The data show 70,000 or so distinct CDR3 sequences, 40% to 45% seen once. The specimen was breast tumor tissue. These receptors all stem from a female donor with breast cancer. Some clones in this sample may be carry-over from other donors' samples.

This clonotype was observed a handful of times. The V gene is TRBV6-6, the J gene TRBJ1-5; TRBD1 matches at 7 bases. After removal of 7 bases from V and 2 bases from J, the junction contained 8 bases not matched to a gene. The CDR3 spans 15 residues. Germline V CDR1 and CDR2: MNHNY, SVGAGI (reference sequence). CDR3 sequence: CASTPGGAGNQPQHF. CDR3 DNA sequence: TGTGCCAGCACCCCAGGGGGGGCTGGCAATCAGCCCCAGCATTTT.

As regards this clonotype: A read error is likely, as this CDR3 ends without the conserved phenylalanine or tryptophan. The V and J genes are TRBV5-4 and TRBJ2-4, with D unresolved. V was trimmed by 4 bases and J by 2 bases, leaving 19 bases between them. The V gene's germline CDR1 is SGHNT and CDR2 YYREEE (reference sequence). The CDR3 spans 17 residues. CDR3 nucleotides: TGTGCCAGCAGCCAAGATCTGGGGTTAAACCCCAAAAACATTCAGTACCTC. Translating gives CASSQDLGLNPKNIQYL.

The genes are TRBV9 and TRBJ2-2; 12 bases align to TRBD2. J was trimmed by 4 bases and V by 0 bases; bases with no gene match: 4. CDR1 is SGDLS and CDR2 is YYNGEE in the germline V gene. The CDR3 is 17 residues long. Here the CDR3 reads CASSVGLGLAGTGELFF. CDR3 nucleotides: TGTGCCAGCAGCGTAGGGCTGGGACTAGCGGGCACCGGGGAGCTGTTTTTT. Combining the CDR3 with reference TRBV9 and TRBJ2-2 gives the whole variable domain DSGVTQTPKHLITATGQRVTLRCSPRSGDLSVYWYQQSLDQGLQFLIQYYNGEERAKGNILERFSAQQFPDLHSELNLSSLELGDSALYFCASSVGLGLAGTGELFFGEGSRLTVL.

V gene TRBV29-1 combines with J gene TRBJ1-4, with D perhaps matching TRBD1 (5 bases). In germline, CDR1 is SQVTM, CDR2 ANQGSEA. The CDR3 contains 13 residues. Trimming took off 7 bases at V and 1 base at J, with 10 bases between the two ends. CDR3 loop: CSGRGGTNEKLFF. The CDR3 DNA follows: TGCAGCGGGAGGGGCGGAACTAATGAAAAACTGTTTTTT.

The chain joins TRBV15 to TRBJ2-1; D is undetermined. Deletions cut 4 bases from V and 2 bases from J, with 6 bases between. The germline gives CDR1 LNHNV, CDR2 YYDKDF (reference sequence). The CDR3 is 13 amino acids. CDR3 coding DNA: TGTGCCACCAGCAATGGGGCCTACAATGAGCAGTTCTTC. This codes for CATSNGAYNEQFF.

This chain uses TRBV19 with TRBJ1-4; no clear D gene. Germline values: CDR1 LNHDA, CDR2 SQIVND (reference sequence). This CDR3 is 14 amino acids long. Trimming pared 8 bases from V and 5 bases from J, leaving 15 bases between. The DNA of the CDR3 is TGTGCCAGTGGTTCCCGGGGAAACAATGAAAAACTGTTTTTT. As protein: CASGSRGNNEKLFF. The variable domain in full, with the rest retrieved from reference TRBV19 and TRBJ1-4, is DGGITQSPKYLFRKEGQNVTLSCEQNLNHDAMYWYRQDPGQGLRLIYYSQIVNDFQKGDIAEGYSVSREKKESFPLTVTSAQKNPTAFYLCASGSRGNNEKLFFGSGTQLSVL.

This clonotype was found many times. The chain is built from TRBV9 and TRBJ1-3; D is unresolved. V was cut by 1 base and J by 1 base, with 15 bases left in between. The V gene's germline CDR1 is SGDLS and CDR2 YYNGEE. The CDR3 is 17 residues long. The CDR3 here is CASSVSNSSLSGNTIYF. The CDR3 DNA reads TGTGCCAGCAGCGTATCAAACAGTTCACTTTCTGGAAACACCATATATTTT.

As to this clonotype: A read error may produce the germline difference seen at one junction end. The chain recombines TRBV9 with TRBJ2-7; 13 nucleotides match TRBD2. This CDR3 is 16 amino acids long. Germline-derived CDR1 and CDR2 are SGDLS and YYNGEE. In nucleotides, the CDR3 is TGTGCCAGCAGCGTTGGGACTAGCGGGGTTTGCTACGAGCGGTACTTC. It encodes CASSVGTSGVCYERYF.

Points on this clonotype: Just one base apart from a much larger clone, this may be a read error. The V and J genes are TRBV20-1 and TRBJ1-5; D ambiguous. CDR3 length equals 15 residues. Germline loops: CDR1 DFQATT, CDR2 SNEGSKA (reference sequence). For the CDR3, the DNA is TGCAGTGCTACCCGGCGACATAATAGCACTCAGCCCCAGCATTTT. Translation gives CSATRRHNSTQPQHF.

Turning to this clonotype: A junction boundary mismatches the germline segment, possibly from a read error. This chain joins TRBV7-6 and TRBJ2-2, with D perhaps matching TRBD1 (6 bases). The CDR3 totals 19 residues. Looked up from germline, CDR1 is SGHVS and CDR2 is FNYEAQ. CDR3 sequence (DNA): TGTGCCAGCACCCCCCTCCTCCCCCGGGACATTCCGAACACCGGGGAGCTATTTTTT. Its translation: CASTPLLPRDIPNTGELFF.

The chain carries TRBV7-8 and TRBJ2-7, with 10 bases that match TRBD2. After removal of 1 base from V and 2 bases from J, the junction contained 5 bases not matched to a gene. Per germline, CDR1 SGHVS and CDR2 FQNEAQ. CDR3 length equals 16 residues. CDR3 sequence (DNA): TGTGCCAGCAGCTTAGGAGTAGCGGGGGGCGCCTACGAGCAGTACTTC. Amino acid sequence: CASSLGVAGGAYEQYF.

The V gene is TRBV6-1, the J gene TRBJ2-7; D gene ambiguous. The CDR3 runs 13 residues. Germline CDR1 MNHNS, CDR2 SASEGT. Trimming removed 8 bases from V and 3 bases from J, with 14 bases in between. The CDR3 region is CASRQRWGYEQYF. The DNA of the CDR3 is TGTGCCAGCCGCCAGAGGTGGGGCTACGAGCAGTACTTC.

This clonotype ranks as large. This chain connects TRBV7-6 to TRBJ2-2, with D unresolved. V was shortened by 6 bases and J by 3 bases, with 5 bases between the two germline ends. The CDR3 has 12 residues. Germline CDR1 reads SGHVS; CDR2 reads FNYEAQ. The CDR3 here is CASSSYTGELFF. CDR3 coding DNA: TGTGCCAGCAGTTCCTACACCGGGGAGCTGTTTTTT. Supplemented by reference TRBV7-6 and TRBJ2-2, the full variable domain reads GAGVSQSPRYKVTKRGQDVALRCDPISGHVSLYWYRQALGQGPEFLTYFNYEAQQDKSGLPNDRFSAERPEGSISTLTIQRTEQRDSAMYRCASSSYTGELFFGEGSRLTVL.

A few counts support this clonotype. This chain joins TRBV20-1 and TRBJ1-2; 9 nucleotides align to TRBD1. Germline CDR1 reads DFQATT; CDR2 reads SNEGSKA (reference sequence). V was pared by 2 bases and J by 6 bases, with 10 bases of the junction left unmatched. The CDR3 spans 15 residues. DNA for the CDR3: TGCAGTGCTAGACGGCGGACAGGGGCCGGGAATGGCTACACCTTC. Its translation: CSARRRTGAGNGYTF.

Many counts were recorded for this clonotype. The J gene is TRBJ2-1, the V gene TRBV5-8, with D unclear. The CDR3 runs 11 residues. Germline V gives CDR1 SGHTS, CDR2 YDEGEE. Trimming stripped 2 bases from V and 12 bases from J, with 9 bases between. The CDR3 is CASSFGKRQFF. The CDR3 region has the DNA TGTGCCAGCAGCTTTGGGAAGCGGCAGTTCTTC.

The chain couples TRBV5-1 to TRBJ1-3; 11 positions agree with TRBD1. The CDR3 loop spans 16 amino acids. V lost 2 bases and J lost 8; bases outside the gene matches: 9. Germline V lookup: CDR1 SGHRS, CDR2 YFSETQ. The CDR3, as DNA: TGCGCCAGCAGCTTAACCCGGACAGGGGGCGGCTACACCATATATTTT. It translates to CASSLTRTGGGYTIYF.

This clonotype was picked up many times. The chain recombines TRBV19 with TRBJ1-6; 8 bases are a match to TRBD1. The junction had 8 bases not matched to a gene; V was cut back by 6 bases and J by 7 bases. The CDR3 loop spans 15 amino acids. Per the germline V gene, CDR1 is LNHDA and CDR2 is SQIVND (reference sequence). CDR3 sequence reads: CASSLMRQGNSPLHF. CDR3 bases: TGTGCCAGTAGCCTAATGAGACAGGGGAATTCACCCCTCCACTTT.

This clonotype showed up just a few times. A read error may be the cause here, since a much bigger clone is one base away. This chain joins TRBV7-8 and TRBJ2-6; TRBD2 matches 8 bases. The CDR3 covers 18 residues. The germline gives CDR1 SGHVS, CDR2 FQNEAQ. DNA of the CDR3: TGTGCCAGCAGCAGACCGGGACTAGATTTCTCTGGGGCCCACGTCCTGACTTTC. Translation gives CASSRPGLDFSGAHVLTF. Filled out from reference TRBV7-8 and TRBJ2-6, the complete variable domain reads GAGVSQSPRYKVAKRGQDVALRCDPISGHVSLFWYQQALGQGPEFLTYFQNEAQLDKSGLPSDRFFAERPEGSVSTLKIQRTQQEDSAVYLCASSRPGLDFSGAHVLTFGAGSRLTVL.

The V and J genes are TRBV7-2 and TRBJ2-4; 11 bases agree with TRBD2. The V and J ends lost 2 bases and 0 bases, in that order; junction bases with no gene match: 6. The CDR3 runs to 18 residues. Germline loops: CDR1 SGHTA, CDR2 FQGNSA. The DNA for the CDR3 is TGTGCCAGCAGCTTAACCATACTAGCGGGGGTAGCCAAAAACATTCAGTACTTC. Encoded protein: CASSLTILAGVAKNIQYF.

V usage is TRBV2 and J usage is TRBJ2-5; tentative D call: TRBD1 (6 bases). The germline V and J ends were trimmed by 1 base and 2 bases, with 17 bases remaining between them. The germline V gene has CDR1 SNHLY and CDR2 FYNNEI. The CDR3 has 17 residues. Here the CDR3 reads CASSEVFQRRGQETQYF. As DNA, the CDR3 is TGTGCCAGCAGTGAAGTATTTCAGAGAAGGGGGCAAGAGACCCAGTACTTC.

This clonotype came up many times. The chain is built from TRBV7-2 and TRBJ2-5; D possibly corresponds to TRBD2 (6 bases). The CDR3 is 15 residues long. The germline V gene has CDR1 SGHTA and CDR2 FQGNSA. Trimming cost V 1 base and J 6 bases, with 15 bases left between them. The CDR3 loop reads CASSLERVAGQTQYF. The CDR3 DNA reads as TGTGCCAGCAGCTTAGAGCGGGTAGCCGGGCAGACCCAGTACTTC.

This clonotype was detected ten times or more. CDR3 coding DNA: TGCGCCAGCAGGAGTAGCGGGGGGGGAGACACCCAGTACTTC. It is translated as CASRSSGGGDTQYF. The gene calls are TRBV5-1 and TRBJ2-5, with 11 bases identical to TRBD2. V was pared by 5 bases and J by 8 bases, with 8 bases of the junction left unmatched. The germline V gene has CDR1 SGHRS and CDR2 YFSETQ. The CDR3 covers 14 residues.

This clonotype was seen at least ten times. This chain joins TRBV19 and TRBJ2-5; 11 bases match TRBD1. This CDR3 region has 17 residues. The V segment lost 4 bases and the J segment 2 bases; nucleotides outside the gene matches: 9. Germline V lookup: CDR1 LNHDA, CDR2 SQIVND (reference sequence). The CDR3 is CASSSPGQGAGQETQYF. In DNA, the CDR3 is TGTGCCAGTAGTAGCCCCGGACAGGGGGCTGGTCAAGAGACCCAGTACTTC.

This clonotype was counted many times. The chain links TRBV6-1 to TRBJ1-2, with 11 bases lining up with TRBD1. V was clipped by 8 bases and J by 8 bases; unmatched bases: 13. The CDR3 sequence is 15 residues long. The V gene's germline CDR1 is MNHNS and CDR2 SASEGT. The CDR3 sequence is CASLRRGQGAVGYTF. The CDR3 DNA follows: TGTGCCAGCCTTCGACGCGGACAGGGGGCGGTCGGCTACACCTTC.

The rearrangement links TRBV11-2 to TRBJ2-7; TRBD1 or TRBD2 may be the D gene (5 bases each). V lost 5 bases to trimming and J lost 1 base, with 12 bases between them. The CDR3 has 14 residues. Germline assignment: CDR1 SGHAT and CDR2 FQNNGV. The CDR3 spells CASSPIGASYEQYF. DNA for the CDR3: TGTGCCAGCAGCCCAATCGGGGCTTCCTACGAGCAGTACTTC.

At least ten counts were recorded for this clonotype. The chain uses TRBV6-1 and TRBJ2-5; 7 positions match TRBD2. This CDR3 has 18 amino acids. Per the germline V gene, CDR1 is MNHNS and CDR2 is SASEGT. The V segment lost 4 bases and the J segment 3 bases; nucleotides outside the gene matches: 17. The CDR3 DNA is TGTGCCAGCAGTGGCTGGGGGTGGCTAGCGGTTCGAAAAGAGACCCAGTACTTC. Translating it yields CASSGWGWLAVRKETQYF.

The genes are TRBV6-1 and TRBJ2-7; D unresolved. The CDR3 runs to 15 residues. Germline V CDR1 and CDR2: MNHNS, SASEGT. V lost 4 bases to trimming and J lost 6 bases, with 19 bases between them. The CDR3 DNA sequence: TGTGCCAGCAGTGCTGAGAAAGGGTCCGGCTGCGAGCAGTACTTC. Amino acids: CASSAEKGSGCEQYF.

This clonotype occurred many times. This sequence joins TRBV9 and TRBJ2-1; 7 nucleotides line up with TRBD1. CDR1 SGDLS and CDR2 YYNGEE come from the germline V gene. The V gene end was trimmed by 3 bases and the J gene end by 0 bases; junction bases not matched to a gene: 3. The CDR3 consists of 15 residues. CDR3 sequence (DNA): TGTGCCAGCAGCGACCGGGACAGCTCCTACAATGAGCAGTTCTTC. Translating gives CASSDRDSSYNEQFF.

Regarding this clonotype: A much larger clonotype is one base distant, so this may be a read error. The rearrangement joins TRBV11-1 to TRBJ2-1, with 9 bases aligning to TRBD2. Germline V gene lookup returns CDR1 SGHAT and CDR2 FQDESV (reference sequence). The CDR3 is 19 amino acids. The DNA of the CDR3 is TGTGCCTGCAGCCTAGGGGGGGGAATAGCGGGAGTTAAGTACAATGAGCAGTTCTTC. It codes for CACSLGGGIAGVKYNEQFF.

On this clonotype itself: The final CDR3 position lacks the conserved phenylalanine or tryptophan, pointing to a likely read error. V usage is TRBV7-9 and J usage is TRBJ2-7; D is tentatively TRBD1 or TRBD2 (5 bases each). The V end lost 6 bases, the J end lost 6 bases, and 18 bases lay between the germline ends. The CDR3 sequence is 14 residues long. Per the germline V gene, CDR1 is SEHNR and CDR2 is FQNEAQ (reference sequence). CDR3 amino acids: CASSPGTRGPEQYL. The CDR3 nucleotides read TGTGCCAGCAGTCCCGGGACCCGAGGTCCCGAGCAGTACCTC.